The 31 T cell receptor beta chains presented below share a single source sample, sequenced in a study of T cell responses to AZD1222 COVID-19 vaccine. TCRdb keeps only in-frame clones here, not all; method: immunoSEQ multiplex PCR. This table has about 150,000 clones, roughly 87% appearing once. Here the sequenced sample was peripheral blood, taken 28 days after the second AZD1222 dose. All receptors come from an adult who received the AZD1222 COVID-19 vaccine.

The chain carries TRBV7-2 and TRBJ2-7; TRBD2 agrees at 13 bases. Germline CDR1 SGHTA, CDR2 FQGNSA. The CDR3 is 15 residues long. V shed 5 bases, J shed 4 bases, and the junction held 5 bases outside the gene matches. The CDR3 loop is CASSLGLAGEYEQYF. CDR3 coding DNA: TGTGCCAGCAGCCTCGGACTAGCGGGGGAGTACGAGCAGTACTTC.

The V gene is TRBV3-1 (or the pseudogene TRBV3-2), the J gene TRBJ1-1, with a tentative D call TRBD1 (5 bases). V lost 4 bases and J 5 bases, leaving 14 bases between the germline ends. Germline CDR1 and CDR2: LGHDT and YNNKEL (reference sequence). The CDR3 has 14 amino acids. This CDR3 is CASSPLRGGTEAFF. The CDR3 nucleotides are TGTGCCAGCAGCCCCTTAAGGGGAGGGACTGAAGCTTTCTTT.

The chain recombines TRBV6-1 with TRBJ2-3; D is ambiguous. Germline CDR1 and CDR2: MNHNS and SASEGT. Deletions cut 3 bases from V and 4 bases from J, with 11 bases between. This CDR3 has 14 amino acids. The CDR3 DNA follows: TGTGCCAGCAGTGACAATTTGAGCCCAGATACGCAGTATTTT. This translates into CASSDNLSPDTQYF.

This clone was recorded a few times. The rearrangement links TRBV6-2 or TRBV6-3 to TRBJ2-7, with 7 bases fitting TRBD2. CDR1 and CDR2 from the germline V gene are MNHEY and SVGEGT. V shed 2 bases and J 6 bases; nucleotides not matched to a gene: 10. There are 15 residues in the CDR3. The CDR3 coding sequence is TGTGCCAGCAGTTACCTAGCGGCGGTTTGGGGCGAGCAGTACTTC. Protein product: CASSYLAAVWGEQYF.

The chain combines TRBV19 with TRBJ2-3; 14 bases align to TRBD2. V dropped 3 bases and J dropped 10; count of bases not matched to a gene: 9. Germline loops: CDR1 LNHDA, CDR2 SQIVND (reference sequence). The CDR3 has 16 residues. This CDR3 reads CASSISSGTSGGAQYF. The DNA for the CDR3 is TGTGCCAGTAGTATCAGTTCCGGGACTAGCGGGGGTGCGCAGTATTTT.

The gene calls are TRBV6-4 and TRBJ2-1; 11 positions match TRBD2. The CDR3 is 15 amino acids. In germline, CDR1 is MRHNA, CDR2 SNTAGT. V lost 3 bases to trimming and J lost 6 bases; unmatched junction nucleotides: 4. Written as DNA, the CDR3 is TGTGCCAGCAGTGAAACTAGCGGGGGTGGCAATGAGCAGTTCTTC. Translation gives CASSETSGGGNEQFF.

The chain links TRBV4-1 to TRBJ1-2; 11 bases are shared with TRBD1. This CDR3 region has 16 residues. CDR1 and CDR2 from the germline V gene are MGHRA and YSYEKL. The V and J ends lost 4 bases and 2 bases, in that order; junction bases with no gene match: 6. The CDR3 DNA follows: TGCGCCAGCAGCCCGGGACAGGGGGGTATGAACTATGGCTACACCTTC. This sequence encodes CASSPGQGGMNYGYTF.

The rearrangement links TRBV1 to TRBJ2-4; the table's D call of TRBD2 was not tested on the DNA. TRBV1 is reported as a pseudogene. The CDR3 runs to 19 residues. The CDR3 sequence: CTSSPTGLAGELAKNIQYF. The DNA of the CDR3 is TGCACCAGCAGCCCGACGGGACTAGCGGGGGAACTAGCCAAAAACATTCAGTACTTC.

The chain employs TRBV6-6 and TRBJ2-7; no reliable D call. Deletions cut 2 bases from V and 5 bases from J, with 13 bases between. CDR3 length: 14 residues. Germline V CDR1 and CDR2: MNHNY, SVGAGI (reference sequence). The CDR3 bases are TGTGCCAGCAGTTACACGGCCGGGTCGGACGAGCAGTACTTC. This gives the protein CASSYTAGSDEQYF.

The table lists this clone with a few counts. The chain is built from TRBV5-6 and TRBJ2-2; 9 positions agree with TRBD1. The CDR3 loop spans 15 amino acids. From germline, CDR1 is SGHDT and CDR2 YYEEEE. V lost 8 bases and J lost 6; bases outside the gene matches: 11. The CDR3 region has the DNA TGTGCCAGTTTCCGGGACAGGGTAAATCCCGGGGAGCTGTTTTTT. Its translation: CASFRDRVNPGELFF.

This chain links TRBV6-5 with TRBJ2-7; TRBD2 matches at 7 bases. The germline V gene encodes CDR1 MNHEY and CDR2 SVGAGI. This CDR3 comprises 14 residues. V lost 5 bases, J lost 4 bases, and 8 bases stayed unmatched. CDR3 sequence reads: CASSPVEAGYEQYF. CDR3 sequence (DNA): TGTGCCAGCAGTCCCGTTGAAGCGGGGTACGAGCAGTACTTC.

The rearrangement uses TRBV30 and TRBJ1-1; D perhaps matches TRBD1 (6 bases). V lost 3 bases, J lost 0 bases, and 11 bases lay in between. The CDR3 spans 14 residues. The V gene's germline CDR1 is GTSNPN and CDR2 SVGIG (reference sequence). CDR3 nucleotide sequence: TGTGCCTGGAGAGGGGGAATCGTGAACACTGAAGCTTTCTTT. Translating it yields CAWRGGIVNTEAFF.

The rearrangement joins TRBV2 to TRBJ1-1; D is ambiguous. The V end lost 0 bases, the J end lost 1 base, and 3 bases lay between the germline ends. The CDR3 runs 13 residues. Germline values: CDR1 SNHLY, CDR2 FYNNEI. Written as DNA, the CDR3 is TGTGCCAGCAGTGAAGCGGGGAACACTGAAGCTTTCTTT. Translating gives CASSEAGNTEAFF.

The genes are TRBV7-8 and TRBJ2-7, with TRBD1 matching 9 bases. Germline values: CDR1 SGHVS, CDR2 FQNEAQ. After removal of 5 bases from V and 3 bases from J, the junction contained 5 bases not matched to a gene. CDR3 length: 14 amino acids. CDR3 in DNA: TGTGCCAGCAGCCCCCGGGACAGGGACTACGAGCAGTACTTC. Translated, it gives CASSPRDRDYEQYF.

V gene TRBV5-1 combines with J gene TRBJ1-4, with D maybe TRBD1 (6 bases). The germline gives CDR1 SGHRS, CDR2 YFSETQ. V was cut by 4 bases and J by 8 bases, with 15 bases left in between. This CDR3 comprises 14 residues. CDR3 nucleotide sequence: TGCGCCAGCAGCCAAGGACAGCCGGGGGAAAAACTGTTTTTT. It encodes CASSQGQPGEKLFF.

Only a few counts were recorded for this clone. J is TRBJ2-1 and V is TRBV5-1, with TRBD2 matching over 8 bases. Trimming removed 4 bases from V and 2 bases from J; junction bases left unmatched: 5. CDR3 length: 15 amino acids. Germline V lookup: CDR1 SGHRS, CDR2 YFSETQ. The DNA for the CDR3 is TGCGCCAGCAGCGATAGCGGGGCCCCCTACAATGAGCAGTTCTTC. Its protein is CASSDSGAPYNEQFF.

J is TRBJ1-3 and V is TRBV6-1, with D possibly TRBD1 on 5 matching bases. The germline V gene has CDR1 MNHNS and CDR2 SASEGT. CDR3 length: 14 amino acids. The V and J ends lost 3 bases and 4 bases respectively, with 10 bases between them. The CDR3 DNA reads TGTGCCAGCAGTGATGGGACGGGGGGAAACACCATATATTTT. This codes for CASSDGTGGNTIYF.

The chain couples TRBV2 to TRBJ2-1, with 8 bases matching TRBD2. V dropped 8 bases and J dropped 3; count of bases not matched to a gene: 12. Germline values: CDR1 SNHLY, CDR2 FYNNEI. This CDR3 region has 16 residues. The CDR3: CASHKVAGTNYNEQFF. The CDR3 bases are TGTGCCAGCCATAAAGTAGCGGGGACTAACTACAATGAGCAGTTCTTC.

This clone is a singleton in its sample. For the CDR3, the DNA is TGTGCCAGCAGCGGACCCCAAGAGACCCAGTACTTC. This gives the protein CASSGPQETQYF. The V gene is TRBV5-6, the J gene TRBJ2-5; unclear D gene. Germline CDR1 SGHDT, CDR2 YYEEEE. Trimming pared 4 bases from V and 1 base from J, leaving 5 bases between. The CDR3 extends over 12 amino acids.

This clone was picked up one time. The chain is built from TRBV3-1 (or the pseudogene TRBV3-2) and TRBJ1-3, with TRBD1 matching over 11 bases. CDR3 length equals 16 residues. From germline, CDR1 is LGHDT and CDR2 YNNKEL (reference sequence). The junction had 2 bases not matched to a gene; V was cut back by 1 base and J by 3 bases. CDR3: CASSQVGTGGGNTIYF. CDR3 sequence (DNA): TGTGCCAGCAGCCAAGTCGGGACAGGGGGTGGAAACACCATATATTTT.

The CDR3 protein is CASSWGPSTDTQYF. The CDR3 nucleotides are TGTGCCAGCAGTTGGGGGCCCAGCACAGATACGCAGTATTTT. The chain recombines TRBV6-5 with TRBJ2-3, with D perhaps matching TRBD1 (6 bases). V was pared by 4 bases and J by 0 bases, with 8 bases between. This CDR3 region has 14 residues. Per germline, CDR1 MNHEY and CDR2 SVGAGI.

The chain couples TRBV21-1 to TRBJ2-7. TRBV21-1 is deemed a pseudogene. This CDR3 comprises 16 residues. The CDR3 nucleotides read TGTGCCAGCAGCGAATGGCCCGGGCAGAGCTCCTACGAGCAGTACTTC. Encoded protein: CASSEWPGQSSYEQYF.

The chain links TRBV4-1 to TRBJ1-6; unclear D gene. Trimming took 2 bases from V and 9 from J, leaving 20 bases between them. CDR1 is MGHRA, CDR2 YSYEKL, per germline. This CDR3 is built from 17 residues. DNA of the CDR3: TGCGCCAGCAGCCAAAGCAGATCGAGGAGAATCGGTTCACCCCTCCACTTT. This sequence encodes CASSQSRSRRIGSPLHF.

This chain uses TRBV4-3 with TRBJ2-5; no clear D. Germline values: CDR1 LGHNA, CDR2 YSLEER. CDR3 length: 16 amino acids. Trimming shortened V by 3 bases and J by 2 bases, and 16 bases separated the two germline ends. The CDR3 DNA is TGCGCCAGCAGCCAGAACCCCCGCAACGGGCAAGAGACCCAGTACTTC. Residues: CASSQNPRNGQETQYF.

This clone was counted once. The chain joins TRBV5-1 to TRBJ1-1; 7 positions agree with TRBD1. Germline V CDR1 and CDR2: SGHRS, YFSETQ. The V gene end was trimmed by 4 bases and the J gene end by 6 bases; junction bases not matched to a gene: 9. The CDR3 length is 14 residues. The DNA for the CDR3 is TGCGCCAGCAGCACCCCGACAGGGTCCTCTGAAGCTTTCTTT. It yields the protein CASSTPTGSSEAFF.

The chain uses TRBV7-9 and TRBJ2-7, with D perhaps assigned TRBD1 or TRBD2 (5 bases each). The CDR3 has 13 amino acids. V shed 5 bases and J shed 2 bases, with 10 bases lying between them. CDR1 is SEHNR and CDR2 is FQNEAQ in the germline V gene (reference sequence). DNA for the CDR3: TGTGCCAGCAGCACGACAGCGGCCTACGAGCAGTACTTC. Amino acids: CASSTTAAYEQYF. Variable domain in full (rest from reference TRBV7-9 and TRBJ2-7): DTGVSQNPRHKITKRGQNVTFRCDPISEHNRLYWYRQTLGQGPEFLTYFQNEAQLEKSRLLSDRFSAERPKGSFSTLEIQRTEQGDSAMYLCASSTTAAYEQYFGPGTRLTVT.

The rearrangement uses TRBV28 and TRBJ1-1, with D perhaps matching TRBD1 (6 bases). The V and J ends lost 7 bases and 4 bases respectively, with 22 bases between them. Germline CDR1 and CDR2: MDHEN and SYDVKM. The CDR3 is 16 residues long. CDR3 sequence (DNA): TGTGCCAGCAATCCTTTGGGGGCAGGGTATGGCACTGAAGCTTTCTTT. This encodes CASNPLGAGYGTEAFF.

V and J are TRBV6-5 and TRBJ1-6; 9 bases fit TRBD1. Germline CDR1 reads MNHEY; CDR2 reads SVGAGI. J gave up 5 bases and V 6 bases, and 5 bases lay outside the gene matches. The CDR3 is made up of 15 amino acids. CDR3 sequence: CASRPQGADNSPLHF. CDR3 bases: TGTGCCAGCAGACCACAGGGGGCGGATAATTCACCCCTCCACTTT.

This clone came up a few times. DNA for the CDR3: TGCGCCAGCAGCTTGGCACAGGGGGTGACCTACACCTTC. It is translated as CASSLAQGVTYTF. V gene TRBV5-1 combines with J gene TRBJ1-2; 8 bases line up with TRBD1. V was pared by 0 bases and J by 10 bases, with 5 bases of the junction left unmatched. Germline V gene lookup returns CDR1 SGHRS and CDR2 YFSETQ. This CDR3 has 13 amino acids.

This clone was seen a few times. The chain links TRBV10-3 to TRBJ2-1; D is unresolved. CDR3 length equals 13 residues. CDR1 is ENHRY and CDR2 is SYGVKD in the germline V gene. Trimming took off 1 base at V and 7 bases at J, with 8 bases between the two ends. For the CDR3, the DNA is TGTGCCATCAGTGAGTTCGAAAGTAATGAGCAGTTCTTC. This sequence encodes CAISEFESNEQFF.

This chain links TRBV2 with TRBJ1-1; 7 bases fit TRBD1. The germline V gene encodes CDR1 SNHLY and CDR2 FYNNEI. The V segment lost 6 bases and the J segment 7 bases; nucleotides outside the gene matches: 8. The CDR3 is 13 residues long. This CDR3 is CASSSTGLDEAFF. The DNA of the CDR3 is TGTGCCAGCAGCTCGACAGGGTTAGATGAAGCTTTCTTT.